The present T cell receptor (beta chain) was sequenced within a study of CD8+ T cells in alopecia areata. Extraction of RNA preceded its reverse transcription into cDNA, which served as the sequencing template. Sequenced by immunoSEQ multiplex PCR; TCRdb stores in-frame clones only, minus some. The data show some 150,000 clones, 45% to 60% seen once. The source was CD8+ T cells sorted from blood, collected at week 0. This TCR came from a human donor with alopecia areata.

The CDR3 DNA follows: TGTGCCAGCAGCGTTGGGGACGGAACACAGCCCCAGCATTTT. This translates into CASSVGDGTQPQHF. The V call is TRBV9, the J call TRBJ1-5, with TRBD1 as a possible D gene (5 bases). There are 14 residues in the CDR3. From germline, CDR1 is SGDLS and CDR2 YYNGEE. With 2 bases removed from V and 7 bases from J, the gap between germline ends came to 13 bases.